Presented here are 21 T cell receptor beta chains from one specimen sequenced in a study of blood T cells in healthy people across ages. Using a J-beta primer mix together with a sample-barcoded 5' primer, a second PCR was run for about 6 to 12 cycles. One entry per CDR3 protein, called by TCRdb with MiXCR from the 5' RACE reads. The sample consists of approximately 780,000 distinct CDR3 sequences, roughly 24% of them appearing once. These data were likewise used in another study, on T cells of mothers and their children.

The sequenced sample was blood. All receptors derive from a boy younger than 18 in good health.

The chain recombines TRBV27 with TRBJ1-2; D gene uncertain. This CDR3 spans 15 amino acids. Trimming left V 3 bases short and J 0 bases short, with 11 bases between. Germline loops: CDR1 MNHEY, CDR2 SMNVEV (reference sequence). This chain's CDR3 is CASSLGLATNYGYTF. The CDR3 nucleotides read TGTGCCAGCAGTTTGGGGTTGGCCACTAACTATGGCTACACCTTC.

Remarks on this clonotype: A read error may produce the germline difference seen at one junction end. The rearrangement uses TRBV18 and TRBJ1-4, with 8 bases lining up with TRBD1. The CDR3 sequence is 16 residues long. The germline V gene has CDR1 KGHSH and CDR2 LQKENI. The CDR3 bases are TGTGCCAGCTCACCACCCGGGACAGGCCAGGATGAAAAACTGGTTTTT. Translation gives CASSPPGTGQDEKLVF. Variable domain in full (rest from reference TRBV18 and TRBJ1-4): NAGVMQNPRHLVRRRGQEARLRCSPMKGHSHVYWYRQLPEEGLKFMVYLQKENIIDESGMPKERFSAEFPKEGPSILRIQQVVRGDSAAYFCASSPPGTGQDEKLVFGSGTQLSVL.

This clonotype was detected a few times. The V and J genes are TRBV13 and TRBJ2-7, with 8 bases aligning to TRBD1. The V gene's germline CDR1 is PRHDT and CDR2 FYEKMQ (reference sequence). After removal of 5 bases from V and 3 bases from J, the junction contained 9 bases not matched to a gene. This CDR3 spans 15 amino acids. This chain's CDR3 is CASSPGAGGGYEQYF. The CDR3 DNA reads TGTGCCAGCAGCCCCGGGGCAGGGGGCGGCTACGAGCAGTACTTC.

CDR3 residues: CASRYRVAQPQHF. The CDR3 DNA sequence: TGTGCCAGCAGGTACAGGGTCGCCCAGCCCCAGCATTTT. The chain uses TRBV6-1 and TRBJ1-5; perhaps TRBD1 as D (6 bases). Trimming removed 6 bases from V and 7 bases from J, with 13 bases in between. The CDR3 has 13 amino acids. Germline loops: CDR1 MNHNS, CDR2 SASEGT.

The chain uses TRBV28 and TRBJ2-7; 9 bases line up with TRBD1. J was trimmed by 4 bases and V by 4 bases; bases with no gene match: 8. This CDR3 region has 15 residues. Germline assignment: CDR1 MDHEN and CDR2 SYDVKM. The CDR3: CASSSGTGKGYEQYF. CDR3 sequence (DNA): TGTGCCAGCAGTTCCGGGACAGGGAAGGGGTACGAGCAGTACTTC. The complete variable domain, with remaining parts taken from reference TRBV28 and TRBJ2-7, reads DVKVTQSSRYLVKRTGEKVFLECVQDMDHENMFWYRQDPGLGLRLIYFSYDVKMKEKGDIPEGYSVSREKKERFSLILESASTNQTSMYLCASSSGTGKGYEQYFGPGTRLTVT.

The chain links TRBV10-1 to TRBJ2-2; a weak D match, TRBD2 (5 bases). V was trimmed by 6 bases and J by 2 bases, leaving 13 bases between them. The germline V gene has CDR1 WNHNN and CDR2 SYGVQD (reference sequence). The CDR3 length is 15 residues. CDR3 loop: CASRDPGYNTGELFF. The DNA of the CDR3 is TGCGCCAGCAGAGATCCGGGATACAACACCGGGGAGCTGTTTTTT.

This clonotype was seen a handful of times. The chain has TRBV11-2 and TRBJ1-2; unclear D gene. Germline CDR1 reads SGHAT; CDR2 reads FQNNGV. V shed 5 bases and J shed 4 bases, with 11 bases lying between them. The CDR3 contains 13 residues. The CDR3 region is CASSPADPYGYTF. DNA for the CDR3: TGTGCCAGCAGCCCAGCTGACCCCTATGGCTACACCTTC.

This clonotype was detected a few times. The DNA for the CDR3 is TGTGCCAGCAGTCCACGGACTAGCGGGGGGCTCTCGGGGAAAGAGACCCAGTACTTC. Protein sequence: CASSPRTSGGLSGKETQYF. This chain connects TRBV28 to TRBJ2-5; 14 bases are shared with TRBD2. The germline V gene has CDR1 MDHEN and CDR2 SYDVKM. V gave up 5 bases and J gave up 3 bases; unmatched junction bases: 14. This CDR3 contains 19 residues.

Ten or more counts support this clonotype. The chain recombines TRBV4-1 with TRBJ2-5; 7 nucleotides agree with TRBD1. The J call may be mistaken, given a closer DNA end match to TRBJ2-7. The CDR3 totals 13 residues. Germline CDR1 and CDR2: MGHRA and YSYEKL. This CDR3 reads CASSEGTAYEQYF. The CDR3 nucleotides are TGCGCCAGCAGCGAAGGGACAGCCTACGAGCAGTACTTC.

The chain uses TRBV2 and TRBJ2-3; TRBD2 is a possible D gene (6 bases). Per the germline V gene, CDR1 is SNHLY and CDR2 is FYNNEI. V was clipped by 4 bases and J by 5 bases, with 19 bases between them. There are 16 residues in the CDR3. CDR3 sequence (DNA): TGTGCCAGCAGTGCCGGAGGTGGCCAGGGAGGAGATACGCAGTATTTT. Translating it yields CASSAGGGQGGDTQYF.

The genes are TRBV5-1 and TRBJ1-4, with TRBD1 identical over 8 bases. The CDR3 runs to 18 residues. With 1 base clipped from V and 8 bases from J, the junction kept 16 bases outside the gene matches. Germline V gene sequence: CDR1 SGHRS, CDR2 YFSETQ. The CDR3 is CASSLYSVMDREYEKLFF. The CDR3 coding sequence is TGCGCCAGCAGCTTGTATAGTGTGATGGACAGGGAATACGAAAAACTGTTTTTT.

This clonotype was recorded a few times. This chain links TRBV5-1 with TRBJ2-3, with unresolved D. The CDR3 is 12 amino acids. V shed 0 bases and J shed 7 bases, with 6 bases lying between them. Per germline, CDR1 SGHRS and CDR2 YFSETQ. The CDR3 DNA reads TGCGCCAGCAGCTTGGAAACTAATACGCAGTATTTT. Amino acids: CASSLETNTQYF. The full variable domain, completed using reference TRBV5-1 and TRBJ2-3, is KAGVTQTPRYLIKTRGQQVTLSCSPISGHRSVSWYQQTPGQGLQFLFEYFSETQRNKGNFPGRFSGRQFSNSRSEMNVSTLELGDSALYLCASSLETNTQYFGPGTRLTVL.

The J gene is TRBJ2-5, the V gene TRBV10-3, with TRBD2 matching 12 bases. V lost 0 bases and J lost 0; bases outside the gene matches: 2. CDR1 and CDR2 from the germline V gene are ENHRY and SYGVKD. The CDR3 runs to 17 residues. The chain's CDR3 is CAISESTSGGYQETQYF. CDR3 DNA: TGTGCCATCAGTGAGTCAACTAGCGGGGGGTACCAAGAGACCCAGTACTTC.

This clonotype was detected a few times. The rearrangement joins TRBV6-5 to TRBJ2-5, with unresolved D. Germline lookup yields CDR1 MNHEY and CDR2 SVGAGI. V lost 5 bases, J lost 3 bases, and 16 bases lay in between. The CDR3 is 15 amino acids. Here the CDR3 DNA reads TGTGCCAGCAGTCAAATGGGAATAAGGGAAGAGACCCAGTACTTC. Its protein is CASSQMGIREETQYF.

This clonotype showed up many times. This chain connects TRBV7-9 to TRBJ2-5; 7 bases align to TRBD2. Germline trimming cut 2 bases from V and 4 bases from J; bases unmatched to any gene: 7. In germline, CDR1 is SEHNR, CDR2 FQNEAQ (reference sequence). There are 15 residues in the CDR3. This CDR3 is CASSLSVGRGETQYF. The DNA for the CDR3 is TGTGCCAGCAGCTTAAGCGTGGGGAGGGGAGAGACCCAGTACTTC.

The rearrangement joins TRBV14 to TRBJ2-7; D not resolved. CDR3 length: 13 amino acids. The V and J ends lost 4 bases and 3 bases respectively, with 10 bases between them. The germline V gene encodes CDR1 SGHDN and CDR2 FVKESK. As DNA, the CDR3 is TGTGCCAGCAGCCGGAATAGGAACTACGAGCAGTACTTC. Translated: CASSRNRNYEQYF.

This chain joins TRBV9 and TRBJ2-5; TRBD2 matches at 10 bases. V lost 0 bases, J lost 5 bases, and 4 bases stayed unmatched. The CDR3 runs to 15 residues. Germline CDR1 and CDR2: SGDLS and YYNGEE. CDR3 loop: CASSVASGGRETQYF. In DNA form, the CDR3 reads TGTGCCAGCAGCGTAGCTAGCGGGGGACGGGAGACCCAGTACTTC.

The chain has TRBV11-1 and TRBJ2-7; maybe TRBD1 (6 bases). V lost 2 bases to trimming and J lost 5 bases, with 16 bases between them. The germline gives CDR1 SGHAT, CDR2 FQDESV (reference sequence). The CDR3 runs to 15 residues. This chain's CDR3 is CASSLKDSVFHEQYF. DNA for the CDR3: TGTGCCAGCAGCTTAAAGGACAGTGTCTTCCACGAGCAGTACTTC.

The chain carries TRBV25-1 and TRBJ1-5, with D tentatively TRBD1 (5 bases). V lost 1 base and J lost 5, with 9 bases in between. CDR1 and CDR2 from the germline V gene are MGHDK and SYGVNS. The CDR3 spans 14 residues. DNA of the CDR3: TGTGCCAGCAGTGAATGGGGGGATTATCAGCCCCAGCATTTT. Translating gives CASSEWGDYQPQHF.

The chain has TRBV20-1 and TRBJ2-5; possibly TRBD1 or TRBD2 for D (5 bases each). The germline V gene encodes CDR1 DFQATT and CDR2 SNEGSKA (reference sequence). Deletions cut 6 bases from V and 10 bases from J, with 21 bases between. The CDR3 extends over 13 amino acids. The CDR3, as DNA: TGCAGTGCAAGGCATCCGGGGCCCCTGGACCAGTACTTC. Amino acid sequence: CSARHPGPLDQYF.

The chain links TRBV6-2 or TRBV6-3 to TRBJ2-5; 15 bases match TRBD2. The DNA end lines up better with TRBJ2-1; the J call may be wrong. This CDR3 is built from 19 residues. In germline, CDR1 is MNHEY, CDR2 SVGEGT. This CDR3 reads CASSTGTSGGLGWGNEQFF. In DNA, the CDR3 is TGTGCCAGCAGTACGGGGACTAGCGGGGGGCTCGGCTGGGGCAATGAGCAGTTCTTC.